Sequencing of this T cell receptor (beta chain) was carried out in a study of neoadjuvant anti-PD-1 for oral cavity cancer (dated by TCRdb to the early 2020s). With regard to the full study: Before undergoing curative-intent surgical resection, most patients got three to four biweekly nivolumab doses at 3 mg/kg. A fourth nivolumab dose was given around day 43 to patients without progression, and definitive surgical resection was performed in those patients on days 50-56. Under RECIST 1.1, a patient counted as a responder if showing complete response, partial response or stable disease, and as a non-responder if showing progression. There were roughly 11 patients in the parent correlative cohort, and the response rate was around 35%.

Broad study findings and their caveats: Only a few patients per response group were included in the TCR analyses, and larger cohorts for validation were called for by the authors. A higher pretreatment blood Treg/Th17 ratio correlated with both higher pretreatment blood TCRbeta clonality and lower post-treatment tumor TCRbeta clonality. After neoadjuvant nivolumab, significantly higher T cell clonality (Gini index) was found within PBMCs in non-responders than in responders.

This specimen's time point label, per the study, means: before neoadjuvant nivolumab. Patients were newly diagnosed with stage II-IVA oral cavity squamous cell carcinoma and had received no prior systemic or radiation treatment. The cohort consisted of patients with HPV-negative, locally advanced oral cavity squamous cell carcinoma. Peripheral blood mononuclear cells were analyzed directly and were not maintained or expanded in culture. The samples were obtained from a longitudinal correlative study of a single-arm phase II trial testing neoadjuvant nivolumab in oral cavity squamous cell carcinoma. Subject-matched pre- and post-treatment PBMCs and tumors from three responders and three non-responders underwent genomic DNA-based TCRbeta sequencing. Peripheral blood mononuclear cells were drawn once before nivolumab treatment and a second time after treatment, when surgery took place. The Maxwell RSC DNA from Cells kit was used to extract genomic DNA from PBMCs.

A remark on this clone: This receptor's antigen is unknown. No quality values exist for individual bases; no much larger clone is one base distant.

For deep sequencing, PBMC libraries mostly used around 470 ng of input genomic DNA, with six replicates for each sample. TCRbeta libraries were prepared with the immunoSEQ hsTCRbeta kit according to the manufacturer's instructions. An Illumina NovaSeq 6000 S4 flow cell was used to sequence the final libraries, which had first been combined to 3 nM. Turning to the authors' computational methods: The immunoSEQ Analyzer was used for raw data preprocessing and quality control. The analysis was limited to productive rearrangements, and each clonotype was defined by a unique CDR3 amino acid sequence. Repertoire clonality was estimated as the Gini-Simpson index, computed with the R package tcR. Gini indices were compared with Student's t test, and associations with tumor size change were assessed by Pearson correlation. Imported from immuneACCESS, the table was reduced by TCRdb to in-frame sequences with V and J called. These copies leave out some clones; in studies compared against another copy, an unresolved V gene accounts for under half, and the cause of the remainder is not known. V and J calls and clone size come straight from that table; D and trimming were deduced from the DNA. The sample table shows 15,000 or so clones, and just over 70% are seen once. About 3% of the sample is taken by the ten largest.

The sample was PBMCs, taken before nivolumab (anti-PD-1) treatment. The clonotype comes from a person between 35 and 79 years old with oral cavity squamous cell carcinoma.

The sequence in DNA is TGTGCCAGCAGCTCACCAGGGGGGGTGAACACTGAAGCTTTCTTT. This codes for CASSSPGGVNTEAFF. This chain is built from TRBV6-5 and TRBJ1-1; a stretch of 7 junction bases matches TRBD1. The CDR1 and CDR2 encoded by the germline V gene are MNHEY and SVGAGI. From the cysteine through the phenylalanine, the CDR3 covers 15 amino acids. Of all the DNA, just the CDR3 is kept, 45 bases in frame from base 1. Ends trimmed: V by 6 bases, J by 0 bases; bases unmatched to a gene: 7.